What follows describes a single T cell receptor (beta chain). The data derive from a study of T cell changes during pregnancy in multiple sclerosis. Profiled with immunoSEQ multiplex PCR; TCRdb holds only in-frame clones, not every one. Here the sample spans about 100,000 clones, 92% being singletons. The clonotype originates from a female donor in good health, enrolled as a control in a pregnancy study. The input for sequencing was peripheral blood, taken in the third trimester of pregnancy.

The CDR3 region has the DNA TGTGCCAGCAGCCCCGAGGGAGGGACCGGGGAGCTGTTTTTT. Translating it yields CASSPEGGTGELFF. The genes are TRBV9 and TRBJ2-2; 7 positions agree with TRBD2. CDR3 size: 14 residues. The germline gives CDR1 SGDLS, CDR2 YYNGEE. V gave up 4 bases and J gave up 5 bases; unmatched junction bases: 5.